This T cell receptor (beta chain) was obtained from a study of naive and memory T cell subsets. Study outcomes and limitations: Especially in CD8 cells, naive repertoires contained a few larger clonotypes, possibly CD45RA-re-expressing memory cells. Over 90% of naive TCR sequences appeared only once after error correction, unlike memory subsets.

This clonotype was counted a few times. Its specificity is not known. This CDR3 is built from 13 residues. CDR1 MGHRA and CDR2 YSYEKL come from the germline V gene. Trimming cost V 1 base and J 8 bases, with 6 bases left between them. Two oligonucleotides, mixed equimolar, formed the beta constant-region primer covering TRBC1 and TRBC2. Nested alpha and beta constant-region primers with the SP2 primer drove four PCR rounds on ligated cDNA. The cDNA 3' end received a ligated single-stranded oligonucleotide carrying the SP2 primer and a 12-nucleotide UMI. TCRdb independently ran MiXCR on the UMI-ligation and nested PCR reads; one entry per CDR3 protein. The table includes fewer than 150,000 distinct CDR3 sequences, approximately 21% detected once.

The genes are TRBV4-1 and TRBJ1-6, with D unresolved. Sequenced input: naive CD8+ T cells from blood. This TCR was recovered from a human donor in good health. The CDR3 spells CASSQGRDSPLHF. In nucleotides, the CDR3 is TGCGCCAGCAGCCAAGGGCGGGATTCACCCCTCCACTTT.